This TCR beta chain was sequenced in a study of cytomegalovirus exposure and HLA in healthy donors. The V and J ends lost 4 bases and 6 bases, in that order; junction bases with no gene match: 7. CDR3 length: 14 residues. Germline CDR1 reads MDHEN; CDR2 reads SYDVKM. It was with 60 Vbeta and 13 Jbeta primers that the PCR ran. Assay used: immunoSEQ multiplex PCR; TCRdb lists only in-frame clones, some missing. The repertoire holds some 200,000 clones, with about 81% as singletons. Sequencing input: PBMCs. The chain joins TRBV28 to TRBJ1-2, with TRBD1 matching 8 bases. The TCR was taken from a woman aged 40 to 55 in good health and CMV-seronegative. The CDR3 sequence is CASSSDRVRDGYTF. Here the CDR3 DNA reads TGTGCCAGCAGTTCGGACAGGGTACGCGATGGCTACACCTTC.